The 32 T cell receptor beta chains given below trace back to one sample, sequenced in a study of cytomegalovirus exposure and HLA in healthy donors. Both 60 Vbeta primers and 13 Jbeta primers went into the PCR. Assay used: immunoSEQ multiplex PCR; TCRdb lists only in-frame clones, some missing. The table lists under 150,000 clones, around 80% of them singletons, with just over 1% in the top ten. The sample comprised PBMCs. The receptors were gathered from a human donor in good health.

A word on this clone: An end of the junction differs from the germline gene, which may be a read error. The chain couples TRBV7-9 to TRBJ1-1, with unresolved D. This CDR3 comprises 12 residues. In germline, CDR1 is SEHNR, CDR2 FQNEAQ (reference sequence). The CDR3 sequence is CAGSLSTTEAFF. In nucleotides, the CDR3 is TGTGCCGGCAGCTTATCGACTACTGAAGCTTTCTTT.

V gene TRBV5-1 combines with J gene TRBJ2-3, with unresolved D. V shed 0 bases and J shed 8 bases, with 7 bases lying between them. CDR1 and CDR2 from the germline V gene are SGHRS and YFSETQ. The CDR3 sequence is 12 residues long. For the CDR3, the DNA is TGCGCCAGCAGCTTGGGCGGCCTTACGCAGTATTTT. This translates into CASSLGGLTQYF.

The gene calls are TRBV6-1 and TRBJ1-1, with a possible D match to TRBD1 (5 bases). The CDR3 contains 14 residues. The V gene's germline CDR1 is MNHNS and CDR2 SASEGT. Between the trimmed V and J ends, which lost 3 bases and 6 bases, there was a span of 14 bases. For the CDR3, the DNA is TGTGCCAGCAGTGACTTATGGGGGGACGCTGAAGCTTTCTTT. It codes for CASSDLWGDAEAFF.

The CDR3 loop reads CASSFWTGPDEQFF. The CDR3 DNA is TGCGCCAGCAGCTTTTGGACAGGGCCCGATGAGCAGTTCTTC. V gene TRBV5-1 combines with J gene TRBJ2-1, with 8 positions matching TRBD1. CDR3 length equals 14 residues. V shed 2 bases and J 8 bases; nucleotides not matched to a gene: 6. CDR1 SGHRS and CDR2 YFSETQ come from the germline V gene.

The rearrangement links TRBV7-2 to TRBJ2-7; 8 positions agree with TRBD2. Germline V gene lookup returns CDR1 SGHTA and CDR2 FQGNSA. This CDR3 has 16 residues. Trimming cost V 2 bases and J 6 bases; bases outside gene matches: 12. Written as DNA, the CDR3 is TGTGCCAGCAGCTTATCTCACGGGGGGGCCCTAGGCGAGCAGTACTTC. This codes for CASSLSHGGALGEQYF.

The chain has TRBV7-2 and TRBJ1-6; 7 bases align to TRBD1. Germline V gene lookup returns CDR1 SGHTA and CDR2 FQGNSA. Trimming removed 1 base from V and 7 bases from J; junction bases left unmatched: 4. CDR3 size: 15 residues. This CDR3 reads CASSLVDRLNSPLHF. DNA for the CDR3: TGTGCCAGCAGCTTAGTGGACAGGCTGAATTCACCCCTCCACTTT. The full variable domain, in which reference TRBV7-2 and TRBJ1-6 provide the parts outside the CDR3, is GAGVSQSPSNKVTEKGKDVELRCDPISGHTALYWYRQSLGQGLEFLIYFQGNSAPDKSGLPSDRFSAERTGGSVSTLTIQRTQQEDSAVYLCASSLVDRLNSPLHFGNGTRLTVT.

The V call is TRBV25-1, the J call TRBJ1-2; unclear D gene. V lost 10 bases and J lost 4, with 13 bases in between. Germline CDR1 and CDR2: MGHDK and SYGVNS. The CDR3 is made up of 12 amino acids. CDR3 DNA sequence: TGTGCCACCCAAGCTCTGAGCTATGGCTACACCTTC. Translation gives CATQALSYGYTF.

J is TRBJ2-7 and V is TRBV4-2, with 8 bases identical to TRBD2. The germline gives CDR1 LGHNA, CDR2 YNFKEQ. The length of the CDR3 is 14 residues. Unmatched junction bases numbered 8, after V lost 4 bases and J lost 6 bases. The CDR3 DNA reads as TGTGCCAGCAGCCCGAACCGGGGGGGGGTCGAGCAGTACTTC. Translating gives CASSPNRGGVEQYF.

The chain recombines TRBV29-1 with TRBJ2-3; D is possibly TRBD2 (5 bases). Trimming removed 6 bases at V and 5 bases at J, with 21 bases between. The V gene's germline CDR1 is SQVTM and CDR2 ANQGSEA. The CDR3 is 15 amino acids. The CDR3 DNA sequence: TGCAGCGTAGTGAAAGGAGAGATTCGGGGAGATACGCAGTATTTT. This encodes CSVVKGEIRGDTQYF.

This clone occurred a few times. The chain is built from TRBV18 and TRBJ1-1, with unresolved D. Germline values: CDR1 KGHSH, CDR2 LQKENI. The CDR3 is 18 residues long. V dropped 0 bases and J dropped 2 bases, with 19 bases sitting between them. CDR3 nucleotides: TGTGCCAGCTCACCACCTACGTCCGGCGGAGGATTTAACACTGAAGCTTTCTTT. Translation gives CASSPPTSGGGFNTEAFF.

The CDR3: CASRLGLHRLTGLKEGSYEQYF. As DNA, the CDR3 is TGTGCAAGTCGCTTGGGACTCCACCGCCTTACAGGATTGAAAGAGGGATCCTACGAGCAGTACTTC. J is TRBJ2-7 and V is TRBV12-2; the table gives TRBD2 as D, unverified against the DNA. TRBV12-2 is designated a pseudogene. The CDR3 contains 22 residues.

The rearrangement links TRBV6-6 to TRBJ1-1, with 9 bases lining up with TRBD1. CDR3 size: 13 residues. Per germline, CDR1 MNHNY and CDR2 SVGAGI (reference sequence). The V segment lost 2 bases and the J segment 11 bases; nucleotides outside the gene matches: 6. The CDR3 loop is CASSYRDRVNAFF. CDR3 sequence (DNA): TGTGCCAGCAGTTACAGGGACAGGGTTAACGCTTTCTTT.

J is TRBJ1-2 and V is TRBV7-8; TRBD1 matches 12 bases. CDR1 is SGHVS, CDR2 FQNEAQ, per germline. This CDR3 comprises 15 residues. J gave up 3 bases and V 6 bases, and 5 bases lay outside the gene matches. CDR3 sequence reads: CASSNRDRGHYGYTF. The CDR3 DNA reads as TGTGCCAGCAGTAACCGGGACAGGGGGCACTATGGCTACACCTTC.

The gene calls are TRBV2 and TRBJ1-6; the D is unclear. Trimming pared 6 bases from V and 2 bases from J, leaving 23 bases between. Germline values: CDR1 SNHLY, CDR2 FYNNEI. The CDR3 is 19 residues long. CDR3 nucleotide sequence: TGTGCCAGCAGCCCCAAAAACCGTGCGGGATCGGCCTATAATTCACCCCTCCACTTT. This sequence encodes CASSPKNRAGSAYNSPLHF.

The CDR3 protein is CASSPGTSVVPETQYF. As DNA, the CDR3 is TGCGCCAGCAGCCCCGGGACTAGCGTAGTCCCGGAGACCCAGTACTTC. The chain couples TRBV4-1 to TRBJ2-5; 10 bases align to TRBD2. The CDR3 totals 16 residues. The ends lost 4 bases at V and 5 bases at J; junction bases unmatched: 10. From germline, CDR1 is MGHRA and CDR2 YSYEKL.

The V gene is TRBV4-2, the J gene TRBJ1-1; D is perhaps TRBD1 (6 bases). CDR1 is LGHNA, CDR2 YNFKEQ, per germline. This CDR3 is built from 18 residues. The germline V and J ends were trimmed by 1 base and 5 bases, with 23 bases remaining between them. The CDR3 DNA reads as TGTGCCAGCAGCCAAGGCTACCAAGGCGGGGGGCCGGGGACTGAAGCTTTCTTT. Translation gives CASSQGYQGGGPGTEAFF.

The gene calls are TRBV5-1 and TRBJ1-6; D perhaps matches TRBD1 (5 bases). The ends were cut back, 1 base at V and 9 bases at J, with 17 bases in the middle. The CDR3 contains 16 residues. Germline CDR1 reads SGHRS; CDR2 reads YFSETQ. For the CDR3, the DNA is TGCGCCAGCAGCTTGTCGGGGGAAGTGCAGCGTTCACCCCTCCACTTT. Its protein is CASSLSGEVQRSPLHF.

This clone has only one observation. The chain uses TRBV7-2 and TRBJ1-2, with TRBD1 identical over 7 bases. V was pared by 4 bases and J by 1 base, with 9 bases of the junction left unmatched. In germline, CDR1 is SGHTA, CDR2 FQGNSA. This CDR3 is built from 16 residues. This chain's CDR3 is CASSSTLGTVNYGYTF. CDR3 DNA: TGTGCCAGCAGCTCAACCCTCGGGACAGTTAACTATGGCTACACCTTC. Together with reference TRBV7-2 and TRBJ1-2, the CDR3 gives the full variable domain: GAGVSQSPSNKVTEKGKDVELRCDPISGHTALYWYRQSLGQGLEFLIYFQGNSAPDKSGLPSDRFSAERTGGSVSTLTIQRTQQEDSAVYLCASSSTLGTVNYGYTFGSGTRLTVV.

The J gene is TRBJ2-7, the V gene TRBV19, with D possibly being TRBD1 (5 bases). The CDR3 is made up of 15 amino acids. Trimming removed 0 bases at V and 0 bases at J, with 9 bases between. The V gene's germline CDR1 is LNHDA and CDR2 SQIVND (reference sequence). Here the CDR3 DNA reads TGTGCCAGTAGTATAGACAGACAGAGCTCCTACGAGCAGTACTTC. Translated: CASSIDRQSSYEQYF.

V and J are TRBV4-1 and TRBJ2-2; 8 bases map to TRBD1. The CDR3 sequence is 16 residues long. Germline V CDR1 and CDR2: MGHRA, YSYEKL. V shed 1 base and J 2 bases; nucleotides not matched to a gene: 3. CDR3: CASSQVAGGNTGELFF. DNA for the CDR3: TGCGCCAGCAGCCAAGTTGCAGGGGGCAACACCGGGGAGCTGTTTTTT.

This chain links TRBV4-1 with TRBJ1-4; TRBD1 aligns across 9 bases. Germline CDR1 is MGHRA and CDR2 is YSYEKL. With V trimmed by 4 bases and J by 6 bases, 3 bases remained unmatched. This CDR3 is 14 amino acids long. The CDR3, as DNA: TGCGCCAGCAGCCGCTGGACAGGGGATGAAAAACTGTTTTTT. It translates to CASSRWTGDEKLFF.

The genes are TRBV7-3 and TRBJ2-7; TRBD2 aligns across 9 bases. The germline CDR1 and CDR2 sequences are SGHTA and FQGTGA. This CDR3 region has 15 residues. V was clipped by 5 bases and J by 7 bases; unmatched bases: 12. The CDR3 DNA reads TGTGCCAGCAGCCCATCTCAGCGGGGGGAGAGGGAGCAGTACTTC. It is translated as CASSPSQRGEREQYF.

The chain employs TRBV5-1 and TRBJ2-2; 7 bases map to TRBD1. CDR1 and CDR2 (germline): SGHRS, YFSETQ. This CDR3 region has 15 residues. V was clipped by 0 bases and J by 6 bases; unmatched bases: 5. CDR3: CASSLGRGLAGELFF. CDR3 nucleotides: TGCGCCAGCAGCTTGGGAAGGGGGCTCGCCGGGGAGCTGTTTTTT.

This clone appeared a single time. The chain carries TRBV4-1 and TRBJ2-1; 7 bases are a match to TRBD1. This CDR3 is built from 14 residues. V lost 1 base, J lost 9 bases, and 6 bases stayed unmatched. Germline CDR1 is MGHRA and CDR2 is YSYEKL. The CDR3 loop reads CASSQVNRGPEQFF. CDR3 in DNA: TGCGCCAGCAGCCAAGTTAACAGGGGCCCTGAGCAGTTCTTC.

The chain is built from TRBV28 and TRBJ2-2; 10 nucleotides line up with TRBD1. The V gene end was trimmed by 6 bases and the J gene end by 4 bases; junction bases not matched to a gene: 8. The CDR3 sequence is 16 residues long. Germline V gene sequence: CDR1 MDHEN, CDR2 SYDVKM. The DNA for the CDR3 is TGTGCCAGCAGAACGGACAGGGGGTTGATCACCGGGGAGCTGTTTTTT. Translating gives CASRTDRGLITGELFF.

There are a few counts of this clone. This chain uses TRBV13 with TRBJ1-1, with D possibly TRBD1 on 6 matching bases. Germline V gives CDR1 PRHDT, CDR2 FYEKMQ (reference sequence). The ends were cut back, 7 bases at V and 5 bases at J, with 11 bases in the middle. This CDR3 is 12 amino acids long. The CDR3 protein is CASTIQGTEAFF. Written as DNA, the CDR3 is TGTGCCAGCACCATCCAGGGGACTGAAGCTTTCTTT.

The chain links TRBV2 to TRBJ2-2, with 12 bases identical to TRBD2. Germline V gene data show CDR1 as SNHLY and CDR2 as FYNNEI. This CDR3 spans 15 amino acids. J lost 7 bases, V lost 7 bases, and 7 bases had no gene match. In DNA, the CDR3 is TGTGCCAGCAACCCACTAGCGGGGGGTGGCGGGGAGCTGTTTTTT. Residues: CASNPLAGGGGELFF. Together with reference TRBV2 and TRBJ2-2, the CDR3 gives the full variable domain: EPEVTQTPSHQVTQMGQEVILRCVPISNHLYFYWYRQILGQKVEFLVSFYNNEISEKSEIFDDQFSVERPDGSNFTLKIRSTKLEDSAMYFCASNPLAGGGGELFFGEGSRLTVL.

This chain connects TRBV5-4 to TRBJ1-1; tentative D call: TRBD1 (5 bases). V was pared by 2 bases and J by 5 bases, with 16 bases between. The germline gives CDR1 SGHNT, CDR2 YYREEE (reference sequence). The CDR3 is 15 amino acids. CDR3: CASSFIGSGGTEAFF. The CDR3 DNA follows: TGTGCCAGCAGCTTTATCGGTTCGGGGGGAACTGAAGCTTTCTTT.

Here the CDR3 reads CASSQMGLVGYTF. The CDR3 bases are TGTGCCAGCAGCCAAATGGGACTGGTTGGCTACACCTTC. The V gene is TRBV28, the J gene TRBJ1-2, with D possibly matching TRBD1 (5 bases). This CDR3 comprises 13 residues. Germline assignment: CDR1 MDHEN and CDR2 SYDVKM. V lost 6 bases and J 7 bases, leaving 15 bases between the germline ends.

This clone was picked up a small number of times. The chain combines TRBV5-6 with TRBJ1-6, with D possibly matching TRBD1 (6 bases). This CDR3 comprises 13 residues. V was shortened by 0 bases and J by 12 bases, with 10 bases between the two germline ends. The germline V gene has CDR1 SGHDT and CDR2 YYEEEE. CDR3 sequence reads: CASSLGSGVPLHF. CDR3 sequence (DNA): TGTGCCAGCAGCTTGGGGTCAGGGGTACCCCTCCACTTT. The entire variable domain, with the rest obtained from reference TRBV5-6 and TRBJ1-6, is as follows: DAGVTQSPTHLIKTRGQQVTLRCSPKSGHDTVSWYQQALGQGPQFIFQYYEEEERQRGNFPDRFSGHQFPNYSSELNVNALLLGDSALYLCASSLGSGVPLHFGNGTRLTVT.

In DNA form, the CDR3 reads TGTGCCAGTAACAGGGGTGCCTATGGCTACACCTTC. Amino acid sequence: CASNRGAYGYTF. V is TRBV19 and J is TRBJ1-2; 7 bases match TRBD1. The germline CDR1 and CDR2 sequences are LNHDA and SQIVND (reference sequence). Unmatched junction bases numbered 3, after V lost 7 bases and J lost 4 bases. This CDR3 contains 12 residues.

CDR3 protein: CASSPSAVNSYEQYF. The CDR3 DNA reads as TGTGCCAGCTCACCATCAGCGGTTAACTCCTACGAGCAGTACTTC. The chain uses TRBV18 and TRBJ2-7, with D maybe TRBD2 (5 bases). The CDR3 is 15 residues long. Germline CDR1 and CDR2: KGHSH and LQKENI. With 2 bases removed from V and 0 bases from J, the gap between germline ends came to 11 bases.